This TCR beta chain was documented in a study of blood T cell repertoires in COVID-19. Study-wide context: Samples representing acute and convalescent COVID-19 were sourced from the United States, Italy and Spain. PBMCs, B-cell-depleted T cells, or T cells provided the cDNA or gDNA that made up the material.

Methods used by the authors: Researchers report that nucleated cell counts were estimated from reference gene primer amplification. The protocol was immunoSEQ multiplex PCR, while the TCRdb copy is restricted to in-frame clones and leaves out a portion. That table furnishes V, J and clone size, whereas the DNA furnished D and trimming. The data contain more than 150,000 clones, 70% to 90% of them singletons. Trimming removed 0 bases at V and 4 bases at J, with 13 bases between. CDR1 and CDR2 from the germline V gene are MNHEY and SVGAGI. The CDR3 runs to 16 residues. What was sequenced was peripheral blood. This chain uses TRBV6-5 with TRBJ1-3; no firm D call. This TCR derives from a man between 60 and 70 years old with acute or convalescent COVID-19. For the CDR3, the DNA is TGTGCCAGCAGTTACTCCACCGTGGGAGCAGGAAACACCATATATTTT. Protein: CASSYSTVGAGNTIYF.